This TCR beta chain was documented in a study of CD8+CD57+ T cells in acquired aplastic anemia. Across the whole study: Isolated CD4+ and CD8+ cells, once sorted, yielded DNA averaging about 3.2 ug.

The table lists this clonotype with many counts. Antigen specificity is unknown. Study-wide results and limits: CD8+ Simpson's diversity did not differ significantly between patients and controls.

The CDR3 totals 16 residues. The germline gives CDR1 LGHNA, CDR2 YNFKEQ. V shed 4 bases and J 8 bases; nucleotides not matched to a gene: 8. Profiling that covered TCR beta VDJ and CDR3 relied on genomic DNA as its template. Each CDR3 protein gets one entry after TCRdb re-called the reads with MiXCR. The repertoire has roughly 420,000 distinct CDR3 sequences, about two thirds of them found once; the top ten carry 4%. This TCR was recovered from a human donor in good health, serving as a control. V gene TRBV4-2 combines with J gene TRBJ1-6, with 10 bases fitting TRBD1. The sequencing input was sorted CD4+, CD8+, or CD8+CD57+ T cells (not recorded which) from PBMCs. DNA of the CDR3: TGTGCCAGCAGCCCGATCCGGACAGGGGGAGATTCACCCCTCCACTTT. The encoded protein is CASSPIRTGGDSPLHF.